The 25 T cell receptor beta chains given below trace back to one sample, sequenced in a study of blood T cell repertoires in COVID-19. Clones were read by immunoSEQ multiplex PCR, and TCRdb kept only the in-frame ones, dropping some. The sample consists of around 250,000 clones, around 86% of them appearing once. Sequenced input: peripheral blood. The receptors here all came from a woman aged 80 or over with COVID-19, enrolled during active disease.

The table lists this clone with a few counts. This sequence joins TRBV6-5 and TRBJ1-1; D remains unclear. This CDR3 comprises 13 residues. Trimming left V 5 bases short and J 6 bases short, with 13 bases between. Germline V gives CDR1 MNHEY, CDR2 SVGAGI. The CDR3 loop reads CASSNSPPSEAFF. Here the CDR3 DNA reads TGTGCCAGCAGTAACAGCCCTCCCTCTGAAGCTTTCTTT.

The chain employs TRBV6-2 or TRBV6-3 and TRBJ2-5; 8 bases map to TRBD2. J was trimmed by 0 bases and V by 0 bases; bases with no gene match: 6. CDR3 length: 17 amino acids. The V gene's germline CDR1 is MNHEY and CDR2 SVGEGT. The CDR3 region is CASSYSRSGGDQETQYF. For the CDR3, the DNA is TGTGCCAGCAGTTACTCTAGGAGCGGGGGCGACCAAGAGACCCAGTACTTC.

This clone appeared a few times. The chain is built from TRBV11-1 and TRBJ1-4; no definite D call. Germline V gives CDR1 SGHAT, CDR2 FQDESV (reference sequence). The V gene lost 2 bases and the J gene lost 8 bases, with 18 bases spanning the gap. The CDR3 length is 16 residues. The CDR3 is CASSLRAVSGYEKLFF. CDR3 bases: TGTGCCAGCAGCTTACGCGCCGTCTCGGGGTACGAAAAACTGTTTTTT.

The V and J genes are TRBV3-1 (or the pseudogene TRBV3-2) and TRBJ2-5; 9 bases align to TRBD2. V shed 4 bases, J shed 4 bases, and the junction held 7 bases outside the gene matches. CDR1 LGHDT and CDR2 YNNKEL come from the germline V gene (reference sequence). The CDR3 has 15 amino acids. This CDR3 reads CASSPPRGGGETQYF. CDR3 coding DNA: TGTGCCAGCAGCCCCCCCCGCGGGGGGGGAGAGACCCAGTACTTC.

The rearrangement uses TRBV5-4 and TRBJ1-1; 9 positions agree with TRBD1. V was clipped by 0 bases and J by 11 bases; unmatched bases: 5. The CDR3 runs 13 residues. The germline V gene encodes CDR1 SGHNT and CDR2 YYREEE (reference sequence). The CDR3 loop is CASSLVGTGWAFF. Here the CDR3 DNA reads TGTGCCAGCAGCTTGGTAGGGACAGGGTGGGCTTTCTTT. Together with reference TRBV5-4 and TRBJ1-1, the CDR3 gives the full variable domain: ETGVTQSPTHLIKTRGQQVTLRCSSQSGHNTVSWYQQALGQGPQFIFQYYREEENGRGNFPPRFSGLQFPNYSSELNVNALELDDSALYLCASSLVGTGWAFFGQGTRLTVV.

The chain combines TRBV2 with TRBJ1-1; no clear D. The CDR3 is made up of 10 amino acids. V was trimmed by 9 bases and J by 2 bases, leaving 4 bases between them. The germline CDR1 and CDR2 sequences are SNHLY and FYNNEI. CDR3 nucleotide sequence: TGTGCCAGTTCTAACACTGAAGCTTTCTTT. It yields the protein CASSNTEAFF.

V and J are TRBV27 and TRBJ1-2; D unclear. Germline V gene data show CDR1 as MNHEY and CDR2 as SMNVEV (reference sequence). The CDR3 spans 15 residues. Trimming took off 6 bases at V and 8 bases at J, with 22 bases between the two ends. CDR3 loop: CASRPGEPQLRGYTF. CDR3 nucleotide sequence: TGTGCCAGCAGACCTGGCGAGCCCCAGTTGAGGGGCTACACCTTC.

The chain is built from TRBV4-3 and TRBJ2-6; weak D call: TRBD2 (6 bases). This CDR3 has 17 residues. Germline values: CDR1 LGHNA, CDR2 YSLEER. Trimming removed 1 base from V and 2 bases from J, with 12 bases in between. The CDR3 loop is CASSQVNPGAGANVLTF. The CDR3 region has the DNA TGCGCCAGCAGCCAAGTGAACCCGGGAGCTGGGGCCAACGTCCTGACTTTC.

The rearrangement links TRBV28 to TRBJ2-7, with 9 bases identical to TRBD1. Germline CDR1 is MDHEN and CDR2 is SYDVKM. V lost 6 bases to trimming and J lost 4 bases; unmatched junction nucleotides: 10. The CDR3 runs 15 residues. DNA of the CDR3: TGTGCCAGCAGCTTCCGGGGGACAGGGAAATACGAGCAGTACTTC. Translation: CASSFRGTGKYEQYF.

This rearrangement joins TRBV5-1 to TRBJ2-6; 12 bases line up with TRBD1. The V and J ends lost 1 base and 2 bases, in that order; junction bases with no gene match: 7. Per the germline V gene, CDR1 is SGHRS and CDR2 is YFSETQ. The length of the CDR3 is 19 residues. Here the CDR3 DNA reads TGCGCCAGCAGCTTGACCTACGGGACAGGGGGCCCTGGGGCCAACGTCCTGACTTTC. Translation: CASSLTYGTGGPGANVLTF.

The chain employs TRBV11-2 and TRBJ1-4, with TRBD1 matching 8 bases. Germline CDR1 is SGHAT and CDR2 is FQNNGV. The CDR3 is 19 amino acids. V lost 5 bases to trimming and J lost 0 bases; unmatched junction nucleotides: 14. The CDR3 DNA sequence: TGTGCCAGCAGCCAGGGGAGGACGGACAGGGCGACAACTAATGAAAAACTGTTTTTT. Its protein is CASSQGRTDRATTNEKLFF.

This sequence joins TRBV19 and TRBJ1-5; tentative D call: TRBD1 (5 bases). The CDR3 sequence is 14 residues long. Trimming cost V 3 bases and J 2 bases, with 8 bases left between them. Germline CDR1 reads LNHDA; CDR2 reads SQIVND (reference sequence). This CDR3 reads CASSIDSRNQPQHF. The CDR3 nucleotides are TGTGCCAGTAGTATCGACAGCCGCAATCAGCCCCAGCATTTT.

The chain links TRBV28 to TRBJ1-2, with 9 bases aligning to TRBD1. Germline V CDR1 and CDR2: MDHEN, SYDVKM. V lost 7 bases to trimming and J lost 4 bases; unmatched junction nucleotides: 1. This CDR3 region has 12 residues. CDR3 in amino acids: CASKQGAYGYTF. In DNA, the CDR3 is TGTGCCAGCAAACAGGGGGCCTATGGCTACACCTTC.

The chain employs TRBV7-8 and TRBJ1-3; 9 bases match TRBD1. The length of the CDR3 is 16 residues. V gave up 3 bases and J gave up 3 bases; unmatched junction bases: 6. Germline lookup yields CDR1 SGHVS and CDR2 FQNEAQ. The CDR3 bases are TGTGCCAGCAGCTTCCGGACAGGGGACCATGGAAACACCATATATTTT. This encodes CASSFRTGDHGNTIYF.

The J gene is TRBJ2-3, the V gene TRBV7-9, with TRBD2 matching over 8 bases. After removal of 4 bases from V and 4 bases from J, the junction contained 4 bases not matched to a gene. Germline V gene lookup returns CDR1 SEHNR and CDR2 FQNEAQ (reference sequence). The CDR3 is made up of 14 amino acids. In nucleotides, the CDR3 is TGTGCCAGCAGCTCGGGGGGGCCCGCAGATACGCAGTATTTT. Protein: CASSSGGPADTQYF.

This clone has a single count. This chain joins TRBV7-6 and TRBJ2-1, with D tentatively TRBD2 (6 bases). In germline, CDR1 is SGHVS, CDR2 FNYEAQ. With 6 bases removed from V and 4 bases from J, the gap between germline ends came to 22 bases. The CDR3 covers 17 residues. The CDR3 DNA reads as TGTGCCAGCAGGTTGGGGTCTAGCGCGGAAAGTTACAATGAGCAGTTCTTC. It translates to CASRLGSSAESYNEQFF. The full variable domain, its missing parts supplied by reference TRBV7-6 and TRBJ2-1, is GAGVSQSPRYKVTKRGQDVALRCDPISGHVSLYWYRQALGQGPEFLTYFNYEAQQDKSGLPNDRFSAERPEGSISTLTIQRTEQRDSAMYRCASRLGSSAESYNEQFFGPGTRLTVL.

This clone turned up a few times. V gene TRBV29-1 combines with J gene TRBJ1-5; D call uncertain. CDR1 and CDR2 from the germline V gene are SQVTM and ANQGSEA. The CDR3 has 14 amino acids. The CDR3 loop reads CSVGEVSGNQPQHF. The CDR3 coding sequence is TGCAGTGTCGGGGAGGTTTCGGGCAATCAGCCCCAGCATTTT.

The V and J genes are TRBV24-1 and TRBJ1-2, with D possibly matching TRBD1 (6 bases). Germline V gene lookup returns CDR1 KGHDR and CDR2 SFDVKD. The CDR3 is 14 amino acids. Between the trimmed V and J ends, which lost 3 bases and 4 bases, there was a span of 11 bases. The DNA for the CDR3 is TGTGCCACCAGTGATCCAGGGGTTCCCTATGGCTACACCTTC. Translation gives CATSDPGVPYGYTF.

The chain combines TRBV28 with TRBJ1-1; D call uncertain. V gave up 8 bases and J gave up 1 base, with 14 bases separating them. This CDR3 comprises 14 residues. CDR1 is MDHEN and CDR2 is SYDVKM in the germline V gene. Here the CDR3 DNA reads TGTGCCAGCGGAAGGGAGAGGCAGAACACTGAAGCTTTCTTT. This sequence encodes CASGRERQNTEAFF.

The chain is built from TRBV21-1 and TRBJ1-2. TRBV21-1 has pseudogene status. The CDR3 totals 11 residues. CDR3 residues: CASRRGNGYTF. CDR3 sequence (DNA): TGTGCCAGCCGTCGGGGGAATGGCTACACCTTC.

This chain connects TRBV3-1 (or the pseudogene TRBV3-2) to TRBJ1-3; D is possibly TRBD1 (6 bases). V lost 6 bases and J lost 3, with 18 bases in between. The CDR3 runs 16 residues. Germline V gives CDR1 LGHDT, CDR2 YNNKEL (reference sequence). CDR3 bases: TGTGCCAGCAGTGATTACGGGACAAACTTTGGAAACACCATATATTTT. Amino acid sequence: CASSDYGTNFGNTIYF.

The chain is built from TRBV19 and TRBJ1-6, with TRBD1 as a possible D gene (5 bases). V lost 7 bases and J lost 7, with 11 bases in between. The CDR3 totals 13 residues. Germline V lookup: CDR1 LNHDA, CDR2 SQIVND (reference sequence). CDR3 bases: TGTGCCAGTAAAGATCCAGGGAATTCACCCCTCCACTTT. This gives the protein CASKDPGNSPLHF.

The chain carries TRBV6-5 and TRBJ2-5, with a weak D call TRBD2 (6 bases). The V gene's germline CDR1 is MNHEY and CDR2 SVGAGI. The CDR3 loop spans 13 amino acids. Trimming took off 6 bases at V and 4 bases at J, with 12 bases between the two ends. The CDR3 DNA is TGTGCCAGCAGGACGACTAGGTCAGAGACCCAGTACTTC. It specifies CASRTTRSETQYF.

The chain recombines TRBV5-1 with TRBJ2-5; the D is unclear. The CDR3 has 13 amino acids. The V end was cut by 3 bases, the J end by 3 bases, with 9 bases between. CDR1 SGHRS and CDR2 YFSETQ come from the germline V gene. The CDR3: CASSSHAKETQYF. In DNA form, the CDR3 reads TGCGCCAGCAGCTCACACGCAAAAGAGACCCAGTACTTC.

The CDR3 reads CASSLRNEQFF. For the CDR3, the DNA is TGTGCCAGCAGCCTCAGGAATGAGCAGTTCTTC. The chain couples TRBV3-1 (or the pseudogene TRBV3-2) to TRBJ2-1; D call uncertain. The germline V and J ends were trimmed by 4 bases and 7 bases, with 5 bases remaining between them. The germline V gene encodes CDR1 LGHDT and CDR2 YNNKEL (reference sequence). The CDR3 has 11 amino acids.